These 21 T cell receptor beta chains originate from one sample sequenced in a study of shared clonotypes between healthy human individuals. This table comes from immunoSEQ multiplex PCR, and its TCRdb copy is limited to in-frame clones, with some not included. Seen here are around 1 million clones, 70% to 85% observed once, and the top ten hold about 1.5%. The sample consisted of memory CD4+ T cells sorted from blood. This sample's subset: CD45RA-negative fraction. These receptors all come from a man aged 18-30 years in good health.

The chain employs TRBV7-2 and TRBJ2-2; TRBD2 matches 7 bases. The CDR3 has 15 amino acids. The germline CDR1 and CDR2 sequences are SGHTA and FQGNSA. V was clipped by 1 base and J by 4 bases; unmatched bases: 3. The DNA for the CDR3 is TGTGCCAGCAGCTTAGACAGCGGGGTCACCGGGGAGCTGTTTTTT. This gives the protein CASSLDSGVTGELFF.

The chain has TRBV6-5 and TRBJ2-1; D remains ambiguous. The CDR3 is made up of 12 amino acids. The germline V gene has CDR1 MNHEY and CDR2 SVGAGI. V was clipped by 5 bases and J by 8 bases, with 10 bases between them. CDR3 sequence reads: CASSPRRHEQFF. The CDR3 nucleotides read TGTGCCAGCAGTCCTAGGCGCCATGAGCAGTTCTTC.

This clone was observed a handful of times. The rearrangement uses TRBV6-5 and TRBJ1-2; no clear D. V was cut by 6 bases and J by 7 bases, with 18 bases left in between. Germline loops: CDR1 MNHEY, CDR2 SVGAGI. The CDR3 contains 14 residues. The DNA for the CDR3 is TGTGCCAGCAGGACCTATTTGCAAGAGGCTGGCTACACCTTC. Its translation: CASRTYLQEAGYTF.

The chain couples TRBV7-6 to TRBJ2-7; 10 nucleotides line up with TRBD1. Germline CDR1 SGHVS, CDR2 FNYEAQ. Unmatched junction bases numbered 9, after V lost 10 bases and J lost 6 bases. The CDR3 is 13 amino acids. CDR3 sequence: CATRGTGDSEQYF. CDR3 coding DNA: TGTGCCACGAGGGGGACAGGGGACAGCGAGCAGTACTTC.

The chain joins TRBV27 to TRBJ1-2; D is undetermined. This CDR3 spans 13 amino acids. V lost 6 bases and J lost 7, with 15 bases in between. Germline V gene sequence: CDR1 MNHEY, CDR2 SMNVEV (reference sequence). The CDR3 here is CASRTSASLGYTF. The CDR3 DNA sequence: TGTGCCAGCAGGACCTCCGCGAGTCTTGGCTACACCTTC.

The chain combines TRBV5-1 with TRBJ1-6; maybe TRBD1 (5 bases). The CDR3 runs 15 residues. Trimming shortened V by 5 bases and J by 7 bases, and 16 bases separated the two germline ends. The V gene's germline CDR1 is SGHRS and CDR2 YFSETQ. CDR3 bases: TGCGCCAGCAGTCTGGCTTGGGGCCAGAATTCACCCCTCCACTTT. Amino acid sequence: CASSLAWGQNSPLHF. The whole variable domain, remainder taken from reference TRBV5-1 and TRBJ1-6, is KAGVTQTPRYLIKTRGQQVTLSCSPISGHRSVSWYQQTPGQGLQFLFEYFSETQRNKGNFPGRFSGRQFSNSRSEMNVSTLELGDSALYLCASSLAWGQNSPLHFGNGTRLTVT.

J is TRBJ1-4 and V is TRBV5-1, with D hard to call. V was shortened by 3 bases and J by 0 bases, with 9 bases between the two germline ends. In germline, CDR1 is SGHRS, CDR2 YFSETQ. The CDR3 runs to 15 residues. CDR3 in amino acids: CASSSGGSTNEKLFF. As DNA, the CDR3 is TGCGCCAGCAGCTCAGGAGGATCAACTAATGAAAAACTGTTTTTT. The whole variable domain, remainder taken from reference TRBV5-1 and TRBJ1-4, is KAGVTQTPRYLIKTRGQQVTLSCSPISGHRSVSWYQQTPGQGLQFLFEYFSETQRNKGNFPGRFSGRQFSNSRSEMNVSTLELGDSALYLCASSSGGSTNEKLFFGSGTQLSVL.

V and J are TRBV28 and TRBJ1-5, with D perhaps matching TRBD1 (5 bases). Germline loops: CDR1 MDHEN, CDR2 SYDVKM. V lost 8 bases and J lost 1, with 12 bases in between. The CDR3 sequence is 14 residues long. The CDR3 loop is CASGDSRSNQPQHF. The CDR3 nucleotides read TGTGCCAGCGGGGACTCTAGAAGCAATCAGCCCCAGCATTTT.

In this sample, this clone turned up a few times. The V and J genes are TRBV7-8 and TRBJ2-7; D gene uncertain. Per germline, CDR1 SGHVS and CDR2 FQNEAQ. The CDR3 extends over 12 amino acids. Trimming cost V 3 bases and J 5 bases, with 8 bases left between them. DNA of the CDR3: TGTGCCAGCAGCTTTGCTGTGGACGAGCAGTACTTC. Translating it yields CASSFAVDEQYF.

There are a few counts of this clone. The chain uses TRBV6-1 and TRBJ1-1; D is unresolved. The CDR3 loop spans 13 amino acids. V was cut by 6 bases and J by 4 bases, with 12 bases left in between. Germline-derived CDR1 and CDR2 are MNHNS and SASEGT. The CDR3 sequence is CASRWTGSTEAFF. CDR3 nucleotides: TGTGCCAGCAGATGGACCGGGAGCACTGAAGCTTTCTTT.

The genes are TRBV5-1 and TRBJ1-2, with TRBD1 matching 8 bases. J lost 4 bases, V lost 0 bases, and 5 bases had no gene match. The length of the CDR3 is 15 residues. Germline V gene lookup returns CDR1 SGHRS and CDR2 YFSETQ. DNA of the CDR3: TGCGCCAGCAGCTTGGACCAGGGGGCACGCTATGGCTACACCTTC. The encoded protein is CASSLDQGARYGYTF.

This CDR3 reads CATTETGRSGELFF. In DNA form, the CDR3 reads TGTGCCACCACTGAGACAGGAAGATCCGGGGAGCTGTTTTTT. The rearrangement links TRBV19 to TRBJ2-2; D perhaps matches TRBD1 (6 bases). CDR3 length: 14 residues. Germline loops: CDR1 LNHDA, CDR2 SQIVND (reference sequence). Trimming left V 10 bases short and J 6 bases short, with 18 bases between.

The rearrangement joins TRBV6-4 to TRBJ1-1; D gene ambiguous. The V gene lost 10 bases and the J gene lost 1 base, with 13 bases spanning the gap. Looked up from germline, CDR1 is MRHNA and CDR2 is SNTAGT. This CDR3 comprises 13 residues. The CDR3 bases are TGTGCCACCTGGAAAAAGCCGAACACTGAAGCTTTCTTT. This encodes CATWKKPNTEAFF.

The chain employs TRBV7-8 and TRBJ2-5, with 10 bases that match TRBD1. This CDR3 spans 16 amino acids. In germline, CDR1 is SGHVS, CDR2 FQNEAQ. V lost 5 bases, J lost 0 bases, and 6 bases stayed unmatched. Here the CDR3 reads CASSPRDRGYQETQYF. The CDR3 nucleotides are TGTGCCAGCAGCCCACGGGACAGGGGATACCAAGAGACCCAGTACTTC.

This clone was counted between two and nine times. Within the sample, other DNA sequences also encode this same CDR3. The chain employs TRBV5-1 and TRBJ2-3; 8 nucleotides line up with TRBD2. V lost 1 base, J lost 3 bases, and 4 bases stayed unmatched. CDR1 SGHRS and CDR2 YFSETQ come from the germline V gene. The CDR3 runs to 15 residues. The CDR3 reads CASSLTSGLTDTQYF. The CDR3 DNA reads as TGCGCCAGCAGCTTGACTAGCGGATTAACAGATACGCAGTATTTT. Full variable domain (rest looked up from reference TRBV5-1 and TRBJ2-3): KAGVTQTPRYLIKTRGQQVTLSCSPISGHRSVSWYQQTPGQGLQFLFEYFSETQRNKGNFPGRFSGRQFSNSRSEMNVSTLELGDSALYLCASSLTSGLTDTQYFGPGTRLTVL.

This rearrangement joins TRBV7-8 to TRBJ2-5, with TRBD2 matching over 8 bases. Unmatched junction bases numbered 10, after V lost 3 bases and J lost 4 bases. The CDR3 is 16 amino acids. Looked up from germline, CDR1 is SGHVS and CDR2 is FQNEAQ. In DNA, the CDR3 is TGTGCCAGCAGCTTTGGGAGCGGGGGCCGCGTAGAGACCCAGTACTTC. Its protein product is CASSFGSGGRVETQYF. Using reference TRBV7-8 and TRBJ2-5 for the parts outside the CDR3, the full variable domain is GAGVSQSPRYKVAKRGQDVALRCDPISGHVSLFWYQQALGQGPEFLTYFQNEAQLDKSGLPSDRFFAERPEGSVSTLKIQRTQQEDSAVYLCASSFGSGGRVETQYFGPGTRLLVL.

This sequence joins TRBV14 and TRBJ2-2; 10 bases line up with TRBD1. Germline CDR1 and CDR2: SGHDN and FVKESK. This CDR3 region has 15 residues. V was clipped by 8 bases and J by 4 bases; unmatched bases: 7. The CDR3 here is CASSIRTGGTGELFF. CDR3 coding DNA: TGTGCCAGCTCAATCAGGACAGGGGGCACCGGGGAGCTGTTTTTT. Drawing the rest from reference TRBV14 and TRBJ2-2, the complete variable domain is EAGVTQFPSHSVIEKGQTVTLRCDPISGHDNLYWYRRVMGKEIKFLLHFVKESKQDESGMPNNRFLAERTGGTYSTLKVQPAELEDSGVYFCASSIRTGGTGELFFGEGSRLTVL.

This clone was recorded a few times. The chain uses TRBV28 and TRBJ2-3, with D possibly being TRBD2 (5 bases). CDR1 is MDHEN, CDR2 SYDVKM, per germline. Trimming took 3 bases from V and 3 from J, leaving 10 bases between them. The CDR3 covers 14 residues. CDR3 residues: CASSFGGVTDTQYF. CDR3 DNA: TGTGCCAGCAGTTTTGGAGGAGTGACAGATACGCAGTATTTT. Using reference TRBV28 and TRBJ2-3 for the parts outside the CDR3, the full variable domain is DVKVTQSSRYLVKRTGEKVFLECVQDMDHENMFWYRQDPGLGLRLIYFSYDVKMKEKGDIPEGYSVSREKKERFSLILESASTNQTSMYLCASSFGGVTDTQYFGPGTRLTVL.

The gene calls are TRBV7-3 and TRBJ2-7; unclear D gene. CDR1 SGHTA and CDR2 FQGTGA come from the germline V gene. The germline V and J ends were trimmed by 5 bases and 5 bases, with 13 bases remaining between them. There are 13 residues in the CDR3. CDR3 sequence: CASSIGPEDEQYF. The CDR3 nucleotides read TGTGCCAGCAGCATAGGACCTGAGGACGAGCAGTACTTC.

CDR3 sequence: CASSFGQGRTEAFF. CDR3 coding DNA: TGTGCCAGCAGTTTCGGACAGGGAAGGACTGAAGCTTTCTTT. The chain uses TRBV11-2 and TRBJ1-1; 8 bases fit TRBD1. The CDR3 consists of 14 residues. Germline V gives CDR1 SGHAT, CDR2 FQNNGV. V dropped 6 bases and J dropped 5; count of bases not matched to a gene: 8.

This clone was seen once. This rearrangement joins TRBV6-1 to TRBJ2-5; D uncertain. Trimming shortened V by 0 bases and J by 2 bases, and 4 bases separated the two germline ends. The CDR3 has 13 amino acids. Germline V gene sequence: CDR1 MNHNS, CDR2 SASEGT. CDR3 sequence reads: CASSEAEQETQYF. CDR3 bases: TGTGCCAGCAGTGAAGCTGAGCAAGAGACCCAGTACTTC.